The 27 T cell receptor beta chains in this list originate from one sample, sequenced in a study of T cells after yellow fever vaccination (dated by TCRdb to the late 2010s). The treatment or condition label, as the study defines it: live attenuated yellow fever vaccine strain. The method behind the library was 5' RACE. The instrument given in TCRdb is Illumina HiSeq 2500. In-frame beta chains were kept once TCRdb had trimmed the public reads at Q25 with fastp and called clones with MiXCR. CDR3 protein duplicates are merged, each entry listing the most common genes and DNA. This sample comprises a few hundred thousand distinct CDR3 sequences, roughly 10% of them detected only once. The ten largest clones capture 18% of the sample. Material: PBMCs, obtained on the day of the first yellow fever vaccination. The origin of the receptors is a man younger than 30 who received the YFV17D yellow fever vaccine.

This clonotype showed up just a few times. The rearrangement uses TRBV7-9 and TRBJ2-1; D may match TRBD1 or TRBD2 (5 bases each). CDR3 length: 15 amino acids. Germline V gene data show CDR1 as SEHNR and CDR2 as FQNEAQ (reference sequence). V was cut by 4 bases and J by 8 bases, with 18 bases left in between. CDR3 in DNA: TGTGCCAGCAGCTCCGGGACCTCTCATGGGGATGAGCAGTTCTTC. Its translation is CASSSGTSHGDEQFF.

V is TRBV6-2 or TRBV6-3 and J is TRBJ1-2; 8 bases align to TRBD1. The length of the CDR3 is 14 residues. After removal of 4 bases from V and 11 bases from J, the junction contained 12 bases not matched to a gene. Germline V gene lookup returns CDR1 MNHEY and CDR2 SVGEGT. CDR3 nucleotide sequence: TGTGCCAGCAGTTCCCGACAGGGGTCTCACAGTTACACCTTC. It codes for CASSSRQGSHSYTF.

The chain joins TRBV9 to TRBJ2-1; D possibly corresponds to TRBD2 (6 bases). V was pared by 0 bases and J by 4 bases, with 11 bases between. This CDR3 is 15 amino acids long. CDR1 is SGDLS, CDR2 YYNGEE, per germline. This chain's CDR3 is CASSVVAGPYNEQFF. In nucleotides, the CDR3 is TGTGCCAGCAGCGTAGTGGCGGGGCCTTACAATGAGCAGTTCTTC.

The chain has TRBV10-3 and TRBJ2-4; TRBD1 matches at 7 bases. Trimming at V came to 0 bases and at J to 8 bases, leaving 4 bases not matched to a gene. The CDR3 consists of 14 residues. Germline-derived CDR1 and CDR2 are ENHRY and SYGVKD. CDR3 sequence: CAISESSQGDIQYF. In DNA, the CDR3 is TGTGCCATCAGTGAGTCTAGCCAGGGGGACATTCAGTACTTC.

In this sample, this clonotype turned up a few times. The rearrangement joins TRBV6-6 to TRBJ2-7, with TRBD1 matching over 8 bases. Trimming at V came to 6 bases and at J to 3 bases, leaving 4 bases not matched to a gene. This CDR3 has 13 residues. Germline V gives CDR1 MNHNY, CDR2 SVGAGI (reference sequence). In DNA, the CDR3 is TGTGCCAGCAGGTCAGGGGGCGGCTACGAGCAGTACGTC. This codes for CASRSGGGYEQYV.

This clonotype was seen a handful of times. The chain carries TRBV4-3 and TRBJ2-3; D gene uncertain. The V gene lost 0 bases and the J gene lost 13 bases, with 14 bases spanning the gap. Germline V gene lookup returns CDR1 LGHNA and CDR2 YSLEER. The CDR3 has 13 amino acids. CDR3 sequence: CASSQDQWQAKYF. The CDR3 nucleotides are TGCGCCAGCAGCCAAGATCAATGGCAGGCCAAGTATTTT.

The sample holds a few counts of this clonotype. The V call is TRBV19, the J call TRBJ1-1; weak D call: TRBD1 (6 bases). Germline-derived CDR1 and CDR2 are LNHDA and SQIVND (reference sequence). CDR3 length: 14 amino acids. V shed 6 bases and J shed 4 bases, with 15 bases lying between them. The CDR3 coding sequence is TGTGCCAGTAGATACAGGGTAAGGGGCACTGAAGCTTTCTTT. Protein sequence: CASRYRVRGTEAFF.

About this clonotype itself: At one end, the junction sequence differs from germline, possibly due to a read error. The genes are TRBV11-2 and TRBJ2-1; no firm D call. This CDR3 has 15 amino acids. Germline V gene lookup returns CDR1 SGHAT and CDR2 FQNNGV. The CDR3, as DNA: TGTGCCAGCAGCTCCAGCCCCCGGAGATACAATGAGCAGTCCTTC. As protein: CASSSSPRRYNEQSF.

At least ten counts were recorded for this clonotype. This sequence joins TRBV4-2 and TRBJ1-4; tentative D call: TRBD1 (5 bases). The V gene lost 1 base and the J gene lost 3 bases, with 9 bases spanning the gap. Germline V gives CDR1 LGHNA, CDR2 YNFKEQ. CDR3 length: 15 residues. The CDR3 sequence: CASSQVGGSNEKLFF. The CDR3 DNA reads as TGTGCCAGCAGCCAAGTCGGGGGATCTAATGAAAAACTGTTTTTT.

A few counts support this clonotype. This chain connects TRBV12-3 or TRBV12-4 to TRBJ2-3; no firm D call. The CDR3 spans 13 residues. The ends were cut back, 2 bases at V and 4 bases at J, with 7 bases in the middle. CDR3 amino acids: CASSLIGADTQYF. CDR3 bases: TGTGCCAGCAGTTTAATTGGGGCAGATACGCAGTATTTT.

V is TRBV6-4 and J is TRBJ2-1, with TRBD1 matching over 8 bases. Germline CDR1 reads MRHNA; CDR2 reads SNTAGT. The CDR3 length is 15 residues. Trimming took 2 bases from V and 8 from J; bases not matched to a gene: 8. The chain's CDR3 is CASSDVHRGNYEQFF. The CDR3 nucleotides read TGTGCCAGCAGTGACGTTCACAGGGGGAATTATGAGCAGTTCTTC.

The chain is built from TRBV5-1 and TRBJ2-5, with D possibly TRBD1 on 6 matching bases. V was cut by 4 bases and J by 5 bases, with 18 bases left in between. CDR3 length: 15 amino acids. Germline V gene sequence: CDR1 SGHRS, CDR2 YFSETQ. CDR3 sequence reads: CASSPGHPARETQYF. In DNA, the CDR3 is TGCGCCAGCAGCCCGGGACACCCCGCGAGGGAGACCCAGTACTTC.

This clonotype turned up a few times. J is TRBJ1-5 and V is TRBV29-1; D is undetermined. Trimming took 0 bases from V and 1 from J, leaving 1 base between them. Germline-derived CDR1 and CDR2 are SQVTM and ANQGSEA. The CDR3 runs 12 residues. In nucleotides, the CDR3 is TGCAGCGTTGAAGACAGCAATCAGCCCCAGCATTTT. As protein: CSVEDSNQPQHF.

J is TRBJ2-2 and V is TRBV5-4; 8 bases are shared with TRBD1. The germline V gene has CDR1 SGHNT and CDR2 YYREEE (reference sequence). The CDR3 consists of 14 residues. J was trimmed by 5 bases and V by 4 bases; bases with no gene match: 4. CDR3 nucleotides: TGTGCCAGCAGCCCGGGACAGGCGACCGGGGAGCTGTTTTTT. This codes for CASSPGQATGELFF.

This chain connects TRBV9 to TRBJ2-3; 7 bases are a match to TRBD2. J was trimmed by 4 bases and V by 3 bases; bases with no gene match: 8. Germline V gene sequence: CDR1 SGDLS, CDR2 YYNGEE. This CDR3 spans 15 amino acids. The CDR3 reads CASSARDYLSDTQYF. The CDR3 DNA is TGTGCCAGCAGCGCCCGGGACTACTTGTCAGATACGCAGTATTTT.

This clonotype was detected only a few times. CDR3 nucleotides: TGTGCCAGCAGTTTATCTCGCTGGCCCCCACGGGGGGGAGGGAATGAGCAGTTCTTC. Translating it yields CASSLSRWPPRGGGNEQFF. The chain recombines TRBV27 with TRBJ2-1, with 8 bases fitting TRBD2. The CDR3 spans 19 residues. Germline trimming cut 0 bases from V and 7 bases from J; bases unmatched to any gene: 17. Germline assignment: CDR1 MNHEY and CDR2 SMNVEV (reference sequence).

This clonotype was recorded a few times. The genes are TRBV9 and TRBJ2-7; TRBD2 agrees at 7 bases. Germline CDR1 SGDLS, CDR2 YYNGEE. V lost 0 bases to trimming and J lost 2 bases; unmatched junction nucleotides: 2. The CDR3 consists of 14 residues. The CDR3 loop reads CASSVGGGTYEQYF. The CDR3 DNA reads TGTGCCAGCAGCGTAGGCGGGGGAACCTACGAGCAGTACTTC.

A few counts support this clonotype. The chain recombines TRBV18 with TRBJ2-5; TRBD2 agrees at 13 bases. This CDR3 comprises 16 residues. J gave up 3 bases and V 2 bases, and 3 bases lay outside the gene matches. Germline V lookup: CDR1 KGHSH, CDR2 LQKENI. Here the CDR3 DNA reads TGTGCCAGCTCACCAACCGGACTAGCGGGGGAAGAGACCCAGTACTTC. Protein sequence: CASSPTGLAGEETQYF.

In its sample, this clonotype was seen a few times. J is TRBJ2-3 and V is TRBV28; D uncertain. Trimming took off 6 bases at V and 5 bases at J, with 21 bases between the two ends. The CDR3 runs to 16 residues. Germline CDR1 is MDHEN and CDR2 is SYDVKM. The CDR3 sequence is CASSRSPDQMGDTQYF. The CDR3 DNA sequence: TGTGCCAGCAGCCGAAGCCCGGACCAGATGGGAGATACGCAGTATTTT.

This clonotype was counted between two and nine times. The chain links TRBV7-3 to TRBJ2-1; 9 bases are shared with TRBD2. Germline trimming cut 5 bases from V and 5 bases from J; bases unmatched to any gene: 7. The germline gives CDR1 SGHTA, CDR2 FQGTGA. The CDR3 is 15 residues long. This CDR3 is CASSGSPSGNNEQFF. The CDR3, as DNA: TGTGCCAGCAGCGGCTCGCCTAGCGGGAACAATGAGCAGTTCTTC.

The CDR3 spells CASSQVAGPSTDTQYF. The DNA of the CDR3 is TGTGCCAGCAGCCAAGTTGCGGGACCAAGCACAGATACGCAGTATTTT. V is TRBV3-1 and J is TRBJ2-3; the D gene is possibly TRBD2 (6 bases). This CDR3 is built from 16 residues. Germline V gene lookup returns CDR1 LGHDT and CDR2 YNNKEL (reference sequence). Trimming pared 1 base from V and 0 bases from J, leaving 11 bases between.

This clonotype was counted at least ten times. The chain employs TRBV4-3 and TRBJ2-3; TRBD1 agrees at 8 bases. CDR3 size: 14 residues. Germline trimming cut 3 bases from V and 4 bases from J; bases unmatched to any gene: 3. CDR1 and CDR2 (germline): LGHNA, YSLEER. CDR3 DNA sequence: TGCGCCAGCAGCCAGGACAGGGCATCAGATACGCAGTATTTT. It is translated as CASSQDRASDTQYF.

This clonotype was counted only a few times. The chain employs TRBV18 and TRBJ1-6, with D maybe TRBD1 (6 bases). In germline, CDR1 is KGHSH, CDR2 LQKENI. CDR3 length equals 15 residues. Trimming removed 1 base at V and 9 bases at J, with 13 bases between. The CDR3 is CASSPLGRGRSPLHF. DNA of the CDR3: TGTGCCAGCTCACCACTCGGCAGGGGTCGTTCACCCCTCCACTTT.

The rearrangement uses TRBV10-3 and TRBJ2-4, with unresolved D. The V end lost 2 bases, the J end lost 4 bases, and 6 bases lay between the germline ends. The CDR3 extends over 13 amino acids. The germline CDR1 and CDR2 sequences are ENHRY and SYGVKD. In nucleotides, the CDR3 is TGTGCCATCAGTGAGGGCATTAAAAACATTCAGTACTTC. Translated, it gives CAISEGIKNIQYF.

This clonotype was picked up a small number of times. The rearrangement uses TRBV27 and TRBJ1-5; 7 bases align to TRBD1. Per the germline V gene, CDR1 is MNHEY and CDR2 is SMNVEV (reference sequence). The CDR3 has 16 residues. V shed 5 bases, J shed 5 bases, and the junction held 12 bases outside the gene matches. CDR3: CASSLTLTGRDQPQHF. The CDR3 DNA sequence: TGTGCCAGCAGTCTTACCTTGACAGGGAGAGATCAGCCCCAGCATTTT.

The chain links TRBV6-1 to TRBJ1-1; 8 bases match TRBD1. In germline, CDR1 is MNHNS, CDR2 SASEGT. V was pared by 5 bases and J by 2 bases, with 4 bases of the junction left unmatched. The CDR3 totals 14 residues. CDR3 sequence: CASSTDRVNTEAFF. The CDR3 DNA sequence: TGTGCCAGCAGTACGGACAGGGTCAACACTGAAGCTTTCTTT.

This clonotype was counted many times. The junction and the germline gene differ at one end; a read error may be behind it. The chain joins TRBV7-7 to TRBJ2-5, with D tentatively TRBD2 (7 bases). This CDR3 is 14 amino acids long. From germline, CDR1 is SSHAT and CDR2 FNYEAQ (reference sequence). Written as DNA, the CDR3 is TGTGCTAGCAGCTTAGGGGGGACTAAAGAGACCCAGTACTTC. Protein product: CASSLGGTKETQYF.